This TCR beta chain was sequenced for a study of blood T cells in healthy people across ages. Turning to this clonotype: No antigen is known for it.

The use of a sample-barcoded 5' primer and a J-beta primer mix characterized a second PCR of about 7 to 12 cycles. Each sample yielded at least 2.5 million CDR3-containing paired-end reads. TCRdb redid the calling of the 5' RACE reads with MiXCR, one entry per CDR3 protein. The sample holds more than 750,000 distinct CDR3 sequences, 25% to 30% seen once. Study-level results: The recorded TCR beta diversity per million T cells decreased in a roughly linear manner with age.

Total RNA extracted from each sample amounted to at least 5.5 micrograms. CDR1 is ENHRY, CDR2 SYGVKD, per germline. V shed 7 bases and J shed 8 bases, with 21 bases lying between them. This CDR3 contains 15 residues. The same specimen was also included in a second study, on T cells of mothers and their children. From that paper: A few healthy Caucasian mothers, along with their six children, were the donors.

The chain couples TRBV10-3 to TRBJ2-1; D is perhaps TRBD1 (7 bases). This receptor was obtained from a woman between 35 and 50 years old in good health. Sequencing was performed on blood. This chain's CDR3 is CAIKQGGQGGDEQFF. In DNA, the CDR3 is TGTGCCATCAAGCAGGGGGGTCAGGGCGGGGATGAGCAGTTCTTC.